The next 13 T cell receptor beta chains were all read from a single sample in a study of cytomegalovirus exposure and HLA in healthy donors (dated by TCRdb to about 2017). Library method: the immunoSEQ multiplex PCR assay. For the multiplex PCR, a mixture combining 60 forward primers for TCR Vbeta segments and 13 reverse primers for TCR Jbeta segments was used. Not all clones reach the TCRdb copy of this immuneACCESS table, which keeps in-frame sequences only. Checked studies attribute under half of the gap to unresolved V genes and leave the rest unexplained. In this sample the table shows 150,000 to 200,000 clones, around 82% of which occur a single time. Of the sample, approximately 2.5% falls within the top ten clones. The sample was PBMCs. These receptors all stem from a man in his 60s in good health and CMV-seronegative.

V gene TRBV9 combines with J gene TRBJ1-1; D gene ambiguous. Trimming removed 0 bases from V and 7 bases from J, with 10 bases in between. This CDR3 contains 13 residues. Germline assignment: CDR1 SGDLS and CDR2 YYNGEE. CDR3 protein: CASSVALGSEAFF. CDR3 DNA sequence: TGTGCCAGCAGCGTAGCTTTGGGGAGTGAAGCTTTCTTT.

This chain links TRBV6-1 with TRBJ1-1; D remains ambiguous. Germline V gene data show CDR1 as MNHNS and CDR2 as SASEGT. The germline V and J ends were trimmed by 1 base and 5 bases, with 8 bases remaining between them. The CDR3 consists of 13 residues. CDR3 coding DNA: TGTGCCAGCAGTGAAGGCTGGAGGACTGAAGCTTTCTTT. Translated: CASSEGWRTEAFF.

V is TRBV27 and J is TRBJ2-5; maybe TRBD2 (5 bases). The J call is uncertain, as TRBJ2-7 better fits the DNA end. Germline V gene lookup returns CDR1 MNHEY and CDR2 SMNVEV (reference sequence). The CDR3 covers 14 residues. CDR3 bases: TGTGCCAGCAGTTCTACGGGAAGCTCCTACGAGCAGTACTTC. Its translation is CASSSTGSSYEQYF.

This chain connects TRBV5-4 to TRBJ2-3; the D gene is possibly TRBD2 (5 bases). This CDR3 contains 12 residues. Trimming shortened V by 4 bases and J by 6 bases, and 9 bases separated the two germline ends. CDR1 SGHNT and CDR2 YYREEE come from the germline V gene (reference sequence). CDR3 nucleotide sequence: TGTGCCAGCAGCCTGTCGGGGGATACGCAGTATTTT. Amino acid sequence: CASSLSGDTQYF.

In this sample, this clone turned up once. V is TRBV4-1 and J is TRBJ2-1; maybe TRBD2 (5 bases). Trimming took off 8 bases at V and 4 bases at J, with 9 bases between the two ends. Germline loops: CDR1 MGHRA, CDR2 YSYEKL. The CDR3 contains 12 residues. CDR3 nucleotide sequence: TGCGCCAGCTCTGGACTGTACAATGAGCAGTTCTTC. This gives the protein CASSGLYNEQFF.

J is TRBJ1-1 and V is TRBV7-2; tentatively, D is TRBD1 (6 bases). The CDR3 runs 12 residues. Deletions cut 9 bases from V and 4 bases from J, with 12 bases between. Germline CDR1 and CDR2: SGHTA and FQGNSA. CDR3 sequence reads: CASTGFATEAFF. The CDR3, as DNA: TGTGCCAGTACAGGGTTCGCCACTGAAGCTTTCTTT.

The chain carries TRBV28 and TRBJ1-1, with 7 bases that match TRBD1. The ends lost 7 bases at V and 8 bases at J; junction bases unmatched: 13. This CDR3 is built from 14 residues. The germline V gene has CDR1 MDHEN and CDR2 SYDVKM. The CDR3 DNA sequence: TGTGCCAGCACCCCACCCGGGACAGTATGGGAAGCTTTCTTT. This encodes CASTPPGTVWEAFF.

This rearrangement joins TRBV11-3 to TRBJ2-7, with a tentative D call TRBD1 (6 bases). The CDR3 length is 15 residues. In germline, CDR1 is SGHNT, CDR2 YENEEA. The V end was cut by 1 base, the J end by 3 bases, with 13 bases between. The CDR3 here is CASSLGPGEIYEQYF. The CDR3 coding sequence is TGTGCCAGCAGCTTAGGGCCAGGGGAAATCTACGAGCAGTACTTC.

V and J are TRBV9 and TRBJ2-5; the D gene is possibly TRBD2 (6 bases). Germline V gene sequence: CDR1 SGDLS, CDR2 YYNGEE. V was shortened by 0 bases and J by 3 bases, with 21 bases between the two germline ends. This CDR3 contains 18 residues. The CDR3, as DNA: TGTGCCAGCAGCGTAGCGCCCAGCGGAGGGATGGGGAAAGAGACCCAGTACTTC. It specifies CASSVAPSGGMGKETQYF.

The V call is TRBV5-6, the J call TRBJ2-7; the D gene is possibly TRBD2 (6 bases). V dropped 2 bases and J dropped 2 bases, with 17 bases sitting between them. Germline V gene lookup returns CDR1 SGHDT and CDR2 YYEEEE. CDR3 length: 16 amino acids. The CDR3 loop reads CASSLAGRTTPYEQYF. DNA of the CDR3: TGTGCCAGCAGCTTAGCGGGCCGGACGACCCCCTACGAGCAGTACTTC.

CDR3 protein: CASSQALGPRNTEAFF. CDR3 DNA: TGCGCCAGCAGCCAAGCCCTGGGGCCCCGGAACACTGAAGCTTTCTTT. The V call is TRBV4-1, the J call TRBJ1-1; a possible D gene is TRBD1 (5 bases). There are 16 residues in the CDR3. Per the germline V gene, CDR1 is MGHRA and CDR2 is YSYEKL. Trimming shortened V by 1 base and J by 1 base, and 13 bases separated the two germline ends.

The chain is built from TRBV18 and TRBJ2-3; 8 bases are a match to TRBD1. After removal of 6 bases from V and 6 bases from J, the junction contained 11 bases not matched to a gene. Germline values: CDR1 KGHSH, CDR2 LQKENI. This CDR3 spans 15 amino acids. This chain's CDR3 is CASSIQGTGVDTQYF. DNA of the CDR3: TGTGCCAGCTCTATCCAGGGGACAGGCGTCGATACGCAGTATTTT.

This clone has a handful of counts. This chain links TRBV6-1 with TRBJ2-5, with TRBD2 identical over 7 bases. The J segment lost 3 bases and the V segment lost 2 bases, leaving 3 bases of the junction unmatched. From germline, CDR1 is MNHNS and CDR2 SASEGT. The CDR3 sequence is 14 residues long. The CDR3 reads CASSERGGEETQYF. The CDR3 DNA is TGTGCCAGCAGTGAACGGGGAGGGGAAGAGACCCAGTACTTC.